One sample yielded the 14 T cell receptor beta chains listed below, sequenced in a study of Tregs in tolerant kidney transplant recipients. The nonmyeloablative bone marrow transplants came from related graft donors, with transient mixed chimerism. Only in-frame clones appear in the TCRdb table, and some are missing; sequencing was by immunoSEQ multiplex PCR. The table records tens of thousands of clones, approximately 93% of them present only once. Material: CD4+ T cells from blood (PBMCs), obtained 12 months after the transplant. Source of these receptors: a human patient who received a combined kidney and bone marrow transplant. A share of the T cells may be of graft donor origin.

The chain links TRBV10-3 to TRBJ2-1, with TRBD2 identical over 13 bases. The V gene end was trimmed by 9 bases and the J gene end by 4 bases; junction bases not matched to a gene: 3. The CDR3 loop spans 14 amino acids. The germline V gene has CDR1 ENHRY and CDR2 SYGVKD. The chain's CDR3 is CAIGTSGAYNEQFF. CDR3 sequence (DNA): TGTGCCATAGGGACTAGCGGGGCTTACAATGAGCAGTTCTTC.

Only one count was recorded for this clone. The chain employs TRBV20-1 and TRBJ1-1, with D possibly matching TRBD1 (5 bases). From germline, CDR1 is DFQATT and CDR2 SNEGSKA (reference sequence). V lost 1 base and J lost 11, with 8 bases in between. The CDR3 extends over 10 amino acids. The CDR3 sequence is CSARGDLAFF. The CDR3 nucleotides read TGCAGTGCTAGAGGGGACTTGGCTTTCTTT.

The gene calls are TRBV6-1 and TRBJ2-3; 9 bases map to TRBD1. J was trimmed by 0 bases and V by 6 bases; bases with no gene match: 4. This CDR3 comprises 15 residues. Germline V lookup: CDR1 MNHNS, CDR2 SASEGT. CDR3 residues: CASRVDRGSTDTQYF. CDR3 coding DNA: TGTGCCAGCAGGGTGGACAGGGGTAGCACAGATACGCAGTATTTT.

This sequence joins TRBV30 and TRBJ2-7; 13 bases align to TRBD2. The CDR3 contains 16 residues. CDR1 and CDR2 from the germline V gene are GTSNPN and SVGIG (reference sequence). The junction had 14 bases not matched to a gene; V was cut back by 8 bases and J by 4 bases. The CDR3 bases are TGTGCCCAGTGGGGAGGACTAGCGGGAGAGCGATACGAGCAGTACTTC. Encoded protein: CAQWGGLAGERYEQYF.

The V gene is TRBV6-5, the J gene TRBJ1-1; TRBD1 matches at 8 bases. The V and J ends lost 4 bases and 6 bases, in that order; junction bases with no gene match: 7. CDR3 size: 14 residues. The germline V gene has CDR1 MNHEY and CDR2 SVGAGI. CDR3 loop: CASSSSSRGPEAFF. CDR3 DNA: TGTGCCAGCAGTTCTTCTTCCAGGGGGCCTGAAGCTTTCTTT.

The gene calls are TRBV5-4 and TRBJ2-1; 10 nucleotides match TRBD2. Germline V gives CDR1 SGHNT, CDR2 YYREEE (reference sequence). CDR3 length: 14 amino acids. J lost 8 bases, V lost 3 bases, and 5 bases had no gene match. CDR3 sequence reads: CASSSAGGPYEQFF. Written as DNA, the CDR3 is TGTGCCAGCAGCTCAGCGGGAGGGCCGTATGAGCAGTTCTTC.

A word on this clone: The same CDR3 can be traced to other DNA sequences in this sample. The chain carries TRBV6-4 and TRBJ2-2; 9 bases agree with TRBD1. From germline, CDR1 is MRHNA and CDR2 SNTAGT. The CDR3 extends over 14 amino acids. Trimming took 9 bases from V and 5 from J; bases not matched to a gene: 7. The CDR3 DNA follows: TGTGCCAGTAGTACAGGGGGCGCGACCGGGGAGCTGTTTTTT. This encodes CASSTGGATGELFF.

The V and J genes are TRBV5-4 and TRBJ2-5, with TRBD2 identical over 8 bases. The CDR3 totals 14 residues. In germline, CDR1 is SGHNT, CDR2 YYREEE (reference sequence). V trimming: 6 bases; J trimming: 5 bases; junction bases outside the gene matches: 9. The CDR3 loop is CASTRGGHRETQYF. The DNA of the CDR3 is TGTGCCAGCACACGGGGGGGGCACCGGGAGACCCAGTACTTC.

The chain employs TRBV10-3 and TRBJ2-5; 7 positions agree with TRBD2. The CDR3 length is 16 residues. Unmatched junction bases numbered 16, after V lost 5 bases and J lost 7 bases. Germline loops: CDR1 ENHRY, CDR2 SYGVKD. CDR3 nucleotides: TGTGCCATCAGTACTCTCGGGCGGGACTACCGAGGGACCCAGTACTTC. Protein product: CAISTLGRDYRGTQYF.

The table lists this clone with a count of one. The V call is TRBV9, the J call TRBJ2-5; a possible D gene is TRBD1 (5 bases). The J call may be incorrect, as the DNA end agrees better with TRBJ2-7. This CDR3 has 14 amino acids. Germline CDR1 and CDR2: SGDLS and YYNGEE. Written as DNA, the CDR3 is TGTGCCAGCAGCGTAGCCCCAGGGAACTACGAGCAGTACTTC. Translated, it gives CASSVAPGNYEQYF.

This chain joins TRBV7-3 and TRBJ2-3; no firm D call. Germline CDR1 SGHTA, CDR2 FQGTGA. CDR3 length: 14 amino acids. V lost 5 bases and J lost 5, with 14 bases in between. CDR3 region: CASSPGPLGDTQYF. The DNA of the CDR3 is TGTGCCAGCAGCCCAGGCCCGCTGGGAGATACGCAGTATTTT. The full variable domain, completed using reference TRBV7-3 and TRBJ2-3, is GAGVSQTPSNKVTEKGKYVELRCDPISGHTALYWYRQSLGQGPEFLIYFQGTGAADDSGLPNDRFFAVRPEGSVSTLKIQRTERGDSAVYLCASSPGPLGDTQYFGPGTRLTVL.

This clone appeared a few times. The CDR3, as DNA: TGTGCCAGCAGTTTAGGGGCTTCCGGTGAAAAACTGTTTTTT. Protein: CASSLGASGEKLFF. V usage is TRBV27 and J usage is TRBJ1-4, with D perhaps TRBD1 (5 bases). Per germline, CDR1 MNHEY and CDR2 SMNVEV (reference sequence). The CDR3 runs to 14 residues. Trimming shortened V by 2 bases and J by 7 bases, and 11 bases separated the two germline ends.

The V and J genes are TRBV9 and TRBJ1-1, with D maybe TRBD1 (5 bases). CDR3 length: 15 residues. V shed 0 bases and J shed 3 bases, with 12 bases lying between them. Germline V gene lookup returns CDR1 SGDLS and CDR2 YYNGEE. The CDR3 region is CASSVAAWGDTEAFF. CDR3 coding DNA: TGTGCCAGCAGCGTAGCCGCGTGGGGGGACACTGAAGCTTTCTTT.

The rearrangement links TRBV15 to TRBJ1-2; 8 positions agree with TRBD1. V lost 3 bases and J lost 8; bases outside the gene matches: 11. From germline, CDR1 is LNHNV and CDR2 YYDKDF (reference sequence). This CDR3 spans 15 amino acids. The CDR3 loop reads CATSSDLGGTGGYTF. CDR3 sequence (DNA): TGTGCCACCAGCAGCGATCTCGGTGGGACAGGCGGCTACACCTTC.